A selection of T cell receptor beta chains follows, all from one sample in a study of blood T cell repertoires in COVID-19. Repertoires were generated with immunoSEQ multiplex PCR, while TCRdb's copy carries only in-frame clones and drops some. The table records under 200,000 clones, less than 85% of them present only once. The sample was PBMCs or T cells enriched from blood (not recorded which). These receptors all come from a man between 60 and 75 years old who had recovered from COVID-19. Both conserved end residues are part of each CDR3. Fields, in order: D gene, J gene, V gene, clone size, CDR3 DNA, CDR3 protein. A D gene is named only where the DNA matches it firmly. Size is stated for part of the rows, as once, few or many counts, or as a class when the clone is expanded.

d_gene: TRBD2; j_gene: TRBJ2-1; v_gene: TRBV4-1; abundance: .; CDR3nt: TGCGCCAGCAGCCAAACTAGCGGGGCCTACAATGAGCAGTTCTTC; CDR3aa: CASSQTSGAYNEQFF
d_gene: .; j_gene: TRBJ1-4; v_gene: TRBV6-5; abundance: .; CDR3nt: TGTGCCACCACCGGGAGCCAGGGTAATGAAAAACTGTTTTTT; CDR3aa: CATTGSQGNEKLFF
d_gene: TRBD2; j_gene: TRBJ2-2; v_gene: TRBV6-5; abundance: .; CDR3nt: TGTGCCAGCAGTCCGGGACTAGTAACCGGGGAGCTGTTTTTT; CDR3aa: CASSPGLVTGELFF
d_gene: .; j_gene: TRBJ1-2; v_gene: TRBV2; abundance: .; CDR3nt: TGTGCCAGCAGTGTAGCCGGACAAAACTATGGCTACACCTTC; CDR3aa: CASSVAGQNYGYTF
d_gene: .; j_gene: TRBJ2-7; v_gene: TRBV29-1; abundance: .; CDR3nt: TGCAGCGTTGAAATGTCGTCCTACGAGCAGTACTTC; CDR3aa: CSVEMSSYEQYF
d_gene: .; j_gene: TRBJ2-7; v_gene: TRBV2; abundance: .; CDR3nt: TGTGCCAGCAACCTACTTGGGGGCGCCGAGCAGTACTTC; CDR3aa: CASNLLGGAEQYF
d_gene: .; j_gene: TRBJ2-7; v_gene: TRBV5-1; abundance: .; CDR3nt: TGCGCCAGCAGCTCCCAGACAGTCTACGAGCAGTACTTC; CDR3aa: CASSSQTVYEQYF
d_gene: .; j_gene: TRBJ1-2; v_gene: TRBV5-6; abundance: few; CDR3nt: TGTGCCAGCCTAAAACAGGTTTCAGCTAACTATGGCTACACCTTC; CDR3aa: CASLKQVSANYGYTF
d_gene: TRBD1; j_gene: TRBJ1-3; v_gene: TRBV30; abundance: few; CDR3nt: TGTGCCTGGAGTCGGGACAGTGGCTCTGGAAACACCATATATTTT; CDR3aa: CAWSRDSGSGNTIYF
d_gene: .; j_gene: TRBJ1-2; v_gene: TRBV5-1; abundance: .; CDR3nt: TGCGCCAGCAGCTTGGGCAGTAGGGGCTATGGCTACACCTTC; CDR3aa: CASSLGSRGYGYTF
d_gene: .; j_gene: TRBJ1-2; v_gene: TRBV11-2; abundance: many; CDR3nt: TGTGCCAGCAGCGTACGGGGTTATGGCTACACCTTC; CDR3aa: CASSVRGYGYTF
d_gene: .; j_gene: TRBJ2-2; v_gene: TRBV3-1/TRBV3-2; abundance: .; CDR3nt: TGTGCCAGCAGCCAATGGGTGGCTAGAAAAAACACCGGGGAGCTGTTTTTT; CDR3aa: CASSQWVARKNTGELFF
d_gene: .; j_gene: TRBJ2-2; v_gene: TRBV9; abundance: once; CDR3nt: TGTGCCAGCAGCCTTAGCAGAAAACCGAACACCGGGGAGCTGTTTTTT; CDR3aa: CASSLSRKPNTGELFF
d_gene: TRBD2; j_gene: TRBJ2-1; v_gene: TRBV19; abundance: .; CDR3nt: TGTGCCAGTAGTCATAGCGGGAGCTCCTACAATGAGCAGTTCTTC; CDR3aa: CASSHSGSSYNEQFF
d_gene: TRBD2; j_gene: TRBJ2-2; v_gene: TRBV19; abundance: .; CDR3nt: TGTGCCAGTAAGGAACTAGCGGGATGGACCGGGGAGCTGTTTTTT; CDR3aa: CASKELAGWTGELFF
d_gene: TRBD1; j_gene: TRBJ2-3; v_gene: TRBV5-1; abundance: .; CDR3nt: TGCGCCAGCAGCTCACCCGGGACAGGGCGAACAGATACGCAGTATTTT; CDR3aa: CASSSPGTGRTDTQYF
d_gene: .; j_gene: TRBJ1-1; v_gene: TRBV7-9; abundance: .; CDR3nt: TGTGCCAGCAGCTACGAGTCCCCTGAAGCTTTCTTT; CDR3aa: CASSYESPEAFF
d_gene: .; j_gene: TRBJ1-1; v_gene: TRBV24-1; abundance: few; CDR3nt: TGTGCCACCAGTGGCAGTACCTCTGAAGCTTTCTTT; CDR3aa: CATSGSTSEAFF
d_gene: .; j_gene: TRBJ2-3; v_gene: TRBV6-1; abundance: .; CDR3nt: TGTGCCAGCAGTGAGACTAGGCCGCCCCCCACAGATACGCAGTATTTT; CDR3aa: CASSETRPPPTDTQYF
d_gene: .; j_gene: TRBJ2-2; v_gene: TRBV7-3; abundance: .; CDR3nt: TGTGCCAGCAGCTCTCCGGGTCTCTATTCCGGGGAGCTGTTTTTT; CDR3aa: CASSSPGLYSGELFF
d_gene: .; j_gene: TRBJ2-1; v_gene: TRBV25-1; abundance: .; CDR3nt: TGTGCCAGCAGTGAACCCGGGACTTACCGCAATGAGCAGTTCTTC; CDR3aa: CASSEPGTYRNEQFF
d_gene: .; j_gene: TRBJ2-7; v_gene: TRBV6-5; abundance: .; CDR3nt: TGTGCCAGCCCTCAGAACGAGCAGTACTTC; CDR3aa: CASPQNEQYF
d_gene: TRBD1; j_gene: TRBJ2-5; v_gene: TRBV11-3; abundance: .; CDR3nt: TGTGCCAGCAGCTCCGGACAGGGGGCGGAGACCCAGTACTTC; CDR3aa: CASSSGQGAETQYF
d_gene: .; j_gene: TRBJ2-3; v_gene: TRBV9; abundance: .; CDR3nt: TGTGCCAGCAGCGTAGAAGGCACTTGGACTCTCACAGATACGCAGTATTTT; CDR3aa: CASSVEGTWTLTDTQYF
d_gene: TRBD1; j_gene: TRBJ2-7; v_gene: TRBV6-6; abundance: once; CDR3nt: TGTGCCAGCAAAGGGACAGGTAACCTCTACGAGCAGTACTTC; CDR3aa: CASKGTGNLYEQYF
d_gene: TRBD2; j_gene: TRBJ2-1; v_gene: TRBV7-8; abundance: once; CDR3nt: TGTGCCAGCAGCTTCTTTTTGCGGGGGAACTCCTACAATGAGCAGTTCTTC; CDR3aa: CASSFFLRGNSYNEQFF
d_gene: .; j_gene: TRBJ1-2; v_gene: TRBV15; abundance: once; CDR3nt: TGTGCCACCAGCCCTAGGGAGGGCAGTCTGTTTTCCTATGGCTACACCTTC; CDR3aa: CATSPREGSLFSYGYTF
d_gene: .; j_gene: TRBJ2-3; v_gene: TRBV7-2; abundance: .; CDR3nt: TGTGCCAGCAGCTACAGGGCCCAAACTGGGTATTTT; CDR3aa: CASSYRAQTGYF
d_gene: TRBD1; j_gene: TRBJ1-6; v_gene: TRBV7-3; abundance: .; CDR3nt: TGTGCCAGCAGCCCCCGGGACAGGGGGCTAGATTCACCCCTCCACTTT; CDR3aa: CASSPRDRGLDSPLHF
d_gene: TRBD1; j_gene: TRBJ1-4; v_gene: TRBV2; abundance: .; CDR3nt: TGTGCCATCCCGACAGGGGAGGCGGAAAAACTGTTTTTT; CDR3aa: CAIPTGEAEKLFF
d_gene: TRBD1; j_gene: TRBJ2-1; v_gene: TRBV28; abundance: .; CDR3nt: TGTGCCAGCAGTTCCCCCGGGACAGCTTACAATGAGCAGTTCTTC; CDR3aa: CASSSPGTAYNEQFF
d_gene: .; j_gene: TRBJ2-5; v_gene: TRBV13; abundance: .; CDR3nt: TGTGCCAGCAGCTTACGGGACTTTGAGCCTCAAGAGACCCAGTACTTC; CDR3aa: CASSLRDFEPQETQYF
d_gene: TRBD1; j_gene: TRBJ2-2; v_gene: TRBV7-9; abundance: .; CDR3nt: TGTGCCAGCAGTAGAGGGACAGGGGTACGCACCGGGGAGCTGTTTTTT; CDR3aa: CASSRGTGVRTGELFF
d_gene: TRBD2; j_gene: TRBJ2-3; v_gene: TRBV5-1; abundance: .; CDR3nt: TGCGCCAGCAGCTTGGCCGGGGGGGCCGATACGCAGTATTTT; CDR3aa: CASSLAGGADTQYF
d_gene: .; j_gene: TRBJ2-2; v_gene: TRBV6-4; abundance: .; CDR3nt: TGTGCCAGCAGTGACTCGATCGGGGTTGGCACCGGGGAGCTGTTTTTT; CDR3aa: CASSDSIGVGTGELFF
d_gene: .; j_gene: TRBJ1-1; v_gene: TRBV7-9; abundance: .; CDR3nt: TGTGCCAGCAGCTGGGGGGGACTGAGAAACACTGAAGCTTTCTTT; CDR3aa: CASSWGGLRNTEAFF
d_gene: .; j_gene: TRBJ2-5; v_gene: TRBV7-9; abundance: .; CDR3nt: TGTGCCAGCAGCTTAGCGGTGGCAGTACAAGAGACCCAGTACTTC; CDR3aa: CASSLAVAVQETQYF
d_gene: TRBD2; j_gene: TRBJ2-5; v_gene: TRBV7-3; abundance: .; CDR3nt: TGTGCCAGCAGCCCGGCAACGGGACTAGCGGGGGAGACCCAGTACTTC; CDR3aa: CASSPATGLAGETQYF
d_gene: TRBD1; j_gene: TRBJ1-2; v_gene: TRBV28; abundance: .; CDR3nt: TGTGCCAGCAAAAAAACGGACAGGGAATACTATGGCTACACCTTC; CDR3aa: CASKKTDREYYGYTF
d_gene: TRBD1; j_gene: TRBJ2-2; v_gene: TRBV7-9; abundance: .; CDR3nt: TGTGCCAGCAGCTTAGCCGGGACAGGGAACACCGGGGAGCTGTTTTTT; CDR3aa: CASSLAGTGNTGELFF
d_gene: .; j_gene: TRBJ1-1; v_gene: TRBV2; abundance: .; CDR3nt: TGTGCCAGCATCCCTAATTTATTACCCAACACTGAAGCTTTCTTT; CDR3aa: CASIPNLLPNTEAFF
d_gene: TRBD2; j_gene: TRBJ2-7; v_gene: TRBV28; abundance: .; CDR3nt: TGTGCCAGCAGTTCCCAACATCTACTAGCGGGAATGGCCGAGCAGTACTTC; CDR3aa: CASSSQHLLAGMAEQYF
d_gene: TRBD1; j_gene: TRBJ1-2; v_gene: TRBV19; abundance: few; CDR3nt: TGTGCCAGTAGTACCGGACAGGTCCGAAATTCCTACACCTTC; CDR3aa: CASSTGQVRNSYTF
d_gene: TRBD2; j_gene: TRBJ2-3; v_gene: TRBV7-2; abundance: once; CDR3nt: TGTGCCAGCAGCCCCCGGACTAGCGGGTACACAGATACGCAGTATTTT; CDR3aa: CASSPRTSGYTDTQYF
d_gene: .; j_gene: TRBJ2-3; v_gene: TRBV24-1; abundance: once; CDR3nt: TGTGCCACCACCTCGACTAGGCCGGCGGGCACAGATACGCAGTATTTT; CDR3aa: CATTSTRPAGTDTQYF
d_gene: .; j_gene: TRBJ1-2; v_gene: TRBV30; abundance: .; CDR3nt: TGTGCCTGGAGTGTACACGGGTCCTATGGCTACACCTTC; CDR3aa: CAWSVHGSYGYTF
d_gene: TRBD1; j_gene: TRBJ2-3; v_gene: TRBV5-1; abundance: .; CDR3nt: TGCGCCAGCAGCTCACCGGGACAGAGAACAGATACGCAGTATTTT; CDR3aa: CASSSPGQRTDTQYF
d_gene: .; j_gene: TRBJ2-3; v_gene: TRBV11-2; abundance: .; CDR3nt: TGTGCCAGCAGCTCGAGTTTGCGCACAGATACGCAGTATTTT; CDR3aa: CASSSSLRTDTQYF
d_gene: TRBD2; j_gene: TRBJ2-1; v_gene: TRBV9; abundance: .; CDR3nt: TGTGCCAGCAGCGTAGGTGCGTTAGCGGTAGCGGGGGGGGACAATGAGCAGTTCTTC; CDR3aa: CASSVGALAVAGGDNEQFF
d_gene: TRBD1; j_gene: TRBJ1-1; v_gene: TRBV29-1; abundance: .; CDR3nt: TGCAGCGTTGCTCGGGACAGGGCATTTAACACTGAAGCTTTCTTT; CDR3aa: CSVARDRAFNTEAFF
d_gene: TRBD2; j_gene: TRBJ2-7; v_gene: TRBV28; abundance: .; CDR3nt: TGTGCCAGCAGATGGGCTAGCGGAGCTAGCTACGAGCAGTACTTC; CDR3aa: CASRWASGASYEQYF
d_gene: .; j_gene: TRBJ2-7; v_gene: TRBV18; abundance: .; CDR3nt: TGTGCCAGCTCACCGCCCTTGAGAGACAGGATGGGTGAATCTCGGGAGCAGTACTTC; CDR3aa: CASSPPLRDRMGESREQYF
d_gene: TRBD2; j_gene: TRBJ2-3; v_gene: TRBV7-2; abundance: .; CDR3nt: TGTGCCAGCAGCTGGAGCGGGGGGGCACTTGTTCCAGATACGCAGTATTTT; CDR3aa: CASSWSGGALVPDTQYF
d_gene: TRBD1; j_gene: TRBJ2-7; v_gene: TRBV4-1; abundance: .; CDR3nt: TGCGCCAGCAGCCAAGATCGGGACAGGGTCAACGAGCAGTACTTC; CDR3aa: CASSQDRDRVNEQYF
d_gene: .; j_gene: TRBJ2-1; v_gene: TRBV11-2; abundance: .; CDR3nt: TGTGCCAGCAGCTTAGTATTAAGGGGGAATGAGCAGTTCTTC; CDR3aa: CASSLVLRGNEQFF
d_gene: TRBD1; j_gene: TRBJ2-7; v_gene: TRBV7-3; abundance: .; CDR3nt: TGTGCCAGCAGCGCCGCTCCAGGGGGCTACGAGCAGTACTTC; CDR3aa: CASSAAPGGYEQYF
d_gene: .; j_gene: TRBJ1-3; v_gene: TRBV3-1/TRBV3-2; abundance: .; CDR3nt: TGTGCCAGCAGCCAAGTGTTAGCATTGAATGGAAACACCATATATTTT; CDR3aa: CASSQVLALNGNTIYF
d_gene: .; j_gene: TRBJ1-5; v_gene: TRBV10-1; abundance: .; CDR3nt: TGCGCCAGCAGTGAGTGTGGAGACGGGAATCAGCCCCAGCATTTT; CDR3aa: CASSECGDGNQPQHF
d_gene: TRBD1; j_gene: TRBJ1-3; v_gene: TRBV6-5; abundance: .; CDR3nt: TGTGCCAGCAGCCGCGGGACAGCTGGAAACACCATATATTTT; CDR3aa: CASSRGTAGNTIYF